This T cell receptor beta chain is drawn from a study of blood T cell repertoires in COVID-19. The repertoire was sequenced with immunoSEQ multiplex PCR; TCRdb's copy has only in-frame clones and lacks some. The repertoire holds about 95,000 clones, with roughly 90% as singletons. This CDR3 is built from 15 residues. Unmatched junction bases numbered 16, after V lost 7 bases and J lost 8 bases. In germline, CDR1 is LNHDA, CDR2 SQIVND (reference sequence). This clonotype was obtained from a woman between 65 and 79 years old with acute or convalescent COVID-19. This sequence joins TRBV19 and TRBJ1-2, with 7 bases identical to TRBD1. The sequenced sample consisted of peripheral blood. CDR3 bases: TGTGCCAGTAAAAGCTTCTTGACAGGGAAGAGCGGCTACACCTTC. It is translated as CASKSFLTGKSGYTF.